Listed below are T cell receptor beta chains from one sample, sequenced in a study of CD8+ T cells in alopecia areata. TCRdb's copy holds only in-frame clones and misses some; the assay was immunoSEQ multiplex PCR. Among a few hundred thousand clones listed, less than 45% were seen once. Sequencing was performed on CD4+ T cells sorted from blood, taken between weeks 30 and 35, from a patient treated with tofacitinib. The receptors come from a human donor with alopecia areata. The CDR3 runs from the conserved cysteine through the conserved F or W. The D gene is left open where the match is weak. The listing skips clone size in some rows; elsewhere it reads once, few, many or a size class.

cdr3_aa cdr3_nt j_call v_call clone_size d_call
CASSLGSGANQPQHF TGCGCCAGCAGCTTGGGGTCTGGCGCTAATCAGCCCCAGCATTTT TRBJ1-5 TRBV5-1 - -
CASSWTGQGEETQYF TGTGCCAGCAGCTGGACTGGACAGGGCGAGGAGACCCAGTACTTC TRBJ2-5 TRBV5-4 few TRBD1
CSVHHLLERNTEAFF TGCAGCGTGCACCATCTTCTAGAGAGAAACACTGAAGCTTTCTTT TRBJ1-1 TRBV29-1 - -
CASSFQNTEAFF TGTGCCAGCAGCTTCCAGAACACTGAAGCTTTCTTT TRBJ1-1 TRBV5-6 - -
CASSQDGLAGPRDIQYF TGTGCCAGCAGCCAAGATGGACTAGCGGGCCCTCGGGACATTCAGTACTTC TRBJ2-4 TRBV4-2 few TRBD2
CAWTRPDLTGELFF TGTGCCTGGACCAGACCGGACCTCACCGGGGAGCTGTTTTTT TRBJ2-2 TRBV30 - -
CAWRDLGGQGPYGYTF TGTGCCTGGAGGGACCTAGGGGGACAGGGACCCTATGGCTACACCTTC TRBJ1-2 TRBV30 - TRBD1
CASSLGTSSYNEQFF TGTGCCAGCAGCCTGGGGACTAGCTCCTACAATGAGCAGTTCTTC TRBJ2-1 TRBV9 - TRBD2
CAIRRDRGPDTQYF TGTGCCATCAGGAGGGACAGGGGTCCAGATACGCAGTATTTT TRBJ2-3 TRBV10-3 many TRBD1
CASSEGYEQYF TGTGCCAGCAGTGAAGGGTACGAGCAGTACTTC TRBJ2-7 TRBV6-1 - -
CASSLTGTPQETQYF TGTGCCAGCAGCTTAACCGGGACACCCCAAGAGACCCAGTACTTC TRBJ2-5 TRBV7-9 - -
CASSFTGATEAFF TGTGCCAGCAGCTTTACAGGGGCGACTGAAGCTTTCTTT TRBJ1-1 TRBV7-2 few TRBD1
CASSFEGGYEQYF TGCGCCAGCAGCTTCGAGGGCGGCTACGAGCAGTACTTC TRBJ2-7 TRBV5-1 - -
CASSGQYNSPLHF TGTGCCAGCAGCGGACAGTATAATTCACCCCTCCACTTT TRBJ1-6 TRBV7-2 - -
CASSQGHRYSNQPQHF TGTGCCAGCAGCCAAGGACACCGCTATAGCAATCAGCCCCAGCATTTT TRBJ1-5 TRBV7-8 - -
CASSPRQGYTEAFF TGTGCCAGCAGCCCGCGACAGGGATACACTGAAGCTTTCTTT TRBJ1-1 TRBV11-2 - TRBD1
CASSQGLADFNEQFF TGTGCCAGCAGCCAAGGACTAGCGGACTTCAATGAGCAGTTCTTC TRBJ2-1 TRBV14 once TRBD2
CASSYGGGNEKLFF TGTGCCAGCAGTTACGGCGGAGGGAATGAAAAACTGTTTTTT TRBJ1-4 TRBV6-5 - -
CASSRTGTGGYEQYF TGCGCCAGCAGCCGTACCGGGACAGGGGGCTACGAGCAGTACTTC TRBJ2-7 TRBV4-1 - TRBD1
CSAPGDYGYTF TGCAGTGCCCCCGGGGACTATGGCTACACCTTC TRBJ1-2 TRBV20-1 - -
CAISEDRAPTEAFF TGTGCCATCAGTGAGGACAGGGCTCCCACTGAAGCTTTCTTT TRBJ1-1 TRBV10-3 - TRBD1
CASSQDSRDTQYF TGTGCCAGCAGCCAAGATTCGCGGGATACGCAGTATTTT TRBJ2-3 TRBV4-2 few -
CAWSVTAGYGYTF TGTGCCTGGAGTGTAACGGCTGGCTATGGCTACACCTTC TRBJ1-2 TRBV30 - -
CASSRGMNTEAFF TGTGCCAGCAGCAGGGGGATGAACACTGAAGCTTTCTTT TRBJ1-1 TRBV5-4 - -
CASSLSRGRGGFRNEQFF TGTGCCAGCAGTTTATCCCGCGGCAGGGGTGGCTTCAGAAATGAGCAGTTCTTC TRBJ2-1 TRBV27 - -
CASSPQSVTDTQYF TGTGCCAGCTCACCACAGAGCGTCACAGATACGCAGTATTTT TRBJ2-3 TRBV18 few -